This T cell receptor beta chain stems from a study of cytomegalovirus exposure and HLA in healthy donors. Findings and limits, study-wide: A later analysis linked a missense variant in DCLRE1C to the trimming of TCR beta V and J genes. A few V segments could not be told apart, such as TRBV6-2 and TRBV6-3, and were left out.

Donors were nominally healthy when sampled, though unrecorded immune exposures were likely. The CDR3 contains 15 residues. Germline CDR1 and CDR2: SNHLY and FYNNEI. The ends lost 8 bases at V and 6 bases at J; junction bases unmatched: 9. The table lists this clone with a few counts. Antigen specificity is unknown. The PCR contained 60 Vbeta and 13 Jbeta primers. In the authors' methods: A follow-up analysis tallied about 80 million unique TCR beta chains, approximately 11 million shared. Sequencing used immunoSEQ multiplex PCR; TCRdb keeps in-frame clones, though not all of them. V, J and clone size were drawn from that table, and D and trimming were deduced from the DNA. Among fewer than 70,000 clones, less than 70% were seen once, and the ten largest hold about a tenth.

Material for sequencing was PBMCs. This sequence joins TRBV2 and TRBJ2-2; 10 bases line up with TRBD1. The origin of this receptor is a woman aged 30 to 39 in good health and CMV-seronegative. Here the CDR3 DNA reads TGTGCCAGCGACCGGGACAGGGGAATCTCCGGGGAGCTGTTTTTT. It specifies CASDRDRGISGELFF.